The 5 T cell receptor beta chains below all came from one sample that was sequenced in a study of T cells after yellow fever vaccination. TCRdb fed the 5' RACE reads into MiXCR, producing one record per CDR3 protein. There are 250,000 to 300,000 distinct CDR3 sequences in the sample; 5.2% occur only once, and under 3.5% lies in the top ten. The sequencing used CD4+ T cells sorted from PBMCs, collected on the day of the yellow fever booster vaccination. These receptors all come from a man aged 18 to 30 who received the YFV17D yellow fever vaccine.

This clonotype was seen more than once but under ten times. This chain connects TRBV28 to TRBJ2-5, with 7 nucleotides matching TRBD1. The CDR3 is 12 amino acids. Germline CDR1 MDHEN, CDR2 SYDVKM. V lost 9 bases, J lost 10 bases, and 11 bases stayed unmatched. Here the CDR3 reads CASAQGGRDQYF. The CDR3 DNA follows: TGTGCCAGTGCACAAGGGGGCCGAGACCAGTACTTC. The entire variable domain, with the rest obtained from reference TRBV28 and TRBJ2-5, is as follows: DVKVTQSSRYLVKRTGEKVFLECVQDMDHENMFWYRQDPGLGLRLIYFSYDVKMKEKGDIPEGYSVSREKKERFSLILESASTNQTSMYLCASAQGGRDQYFGPGTRLLVL.

This clonotype was seen more than once but under ten times. This chain joins TRBV3-1 and TRBJ1-4; D is ambiguous. V lost 1 base and J 8 bases, leaving 8 bases between the germline ends. Germline CDR1 LGHDT, CDR2 YNNKEL (reference sequence). The CDR3 contains 13 residues. For the CDR3, the DNA is TGTGCCAGCAGCCAAGGGGAAGGAGAAAAACTGTTTTTT. Its translation: CASSQGEGEKLFF.

This clonotype was counted only a few times. The rearrangement joins TRBV12-3 or TRBV12-4 to TRBJ1-5; 7 positions match TRBD1. V shed 6 bases, J shed 11 bases, and the junction held 19 bases outside the gene matches. The CDR3 sequence is 16 residues long. As DNA, the CDR3 is TGTGCCAGCAGCCCCCCAGGGGGTGGGGGGGTGGTGGCCCAGCATTTT. This codes for CASSPPGGGGVVAQHF.

This clonotype was observed a few times. The chain uses TRBV5-1 and TRBJ1-1, with 7 bases lining up with TRBD1. Unmatched junction bases numbered 9, after V lost 3 bases and J lost 4 bases. CDR1 and CDR2 (germline): SGHRS, YFSETQ. The CDR3 spans 15 residues. CDR3 sequence (DNA): TGCGCCAGCAGCTGGGCTCTGACAGGGACCACTGAAGCTTTCTTT. It yields the protein CASSWALTGTTEAFF.

A few counts support this clonotype. The gene calls are TRBV12-3 or TRBV12-4 and TRBJ1-6; D unresolved. CDR3 length equals 14 residues. The V end was cut by 2 bases, the J end by 9 bases, with 11 bases between. For the CDR3, the DNA is TGTGCCAGCAGTTTAAACCCGGTCGGTTCACCCCTCCACTTT. Translating it yields CASSLNPVGSPLHF.